This T cell receptor (beta chain) was recovered during a study of T cell responses to AZD1222 COVID-19 vaccine. Study-level information: Second-dose intervals near 4 or 12 weeks were combined.

A note on this clone: What it binds is unknown.

Sequencing was performed with immunoSEQ multiplex PCR; in TCRdb, only in-frame clones are kept and a portion is missing. The table has 120,000 to 150,000 clones, approximately 89% seen once. Study-wide results and caveats: In a largely white British group with more females than males, clonal diversity was possibly underestimated. Compared with day 0, the breadth and depth of the Spike-specific TCR repertoire rose significantly after two doses of AZD1222.

Looked up from germline, CDR1 is SGHVS and CDR2 is FQNEAQ. The V segment lost 0 bases and the J segment 4 bases; nucleotides outside the gene matches: 5. This CDR3 spans 17 amino acids. The genes are TRBV7-8 and TRBJ2-1; 11 bases map to TRBD2. The specimen was peripheral blood, collected on day 0 of AZD1222 vaccination. The receptor was isolated from an adult in good health. CDR3 coding DNA: TGTGCCAGCAGCTTAGCCTCCGGGACTAGCGGTTACAATGAGCAGTTCTTC. Its protein is CASSLASGTSGYNEQFF. Complete variable domain (other parts from reference TRBV7-8 and TRBJ2-1): GAGVSQSPRYKVAKRGQDVALRCDPISGHVSLFWYQQALGQGPEFLTYFQNEAQLDKSGLPSDRFFAERPEGSVSTLKIQRTQQEDSAVYLCASSLASGTSGYNEQFFGPGTRLTVL.